This TCR beta chain appears in the sequencing data of a study of T-cell reconstitution after alpha-beta-depleted transplantation in children. Germline V gene data show CDR1 as LGHNA and CDR2 as YNFKEQ. V shed 4 bases and J shed 8 bases, with 12 bases lying between them. The CDR3 runs to 14 residues. Construction of the TCRbeta library involved unique molecular identifiers. TCRdb independently ran MiXCR on the PCR reads; one entry per CDR3 protein. The table has some 200,000 distinct CDR3 sequences, approximately 8.4% seen once. The gene calls are TRBV4-2 and TRBJ1-6; D might be TRBD1 (5 bases). The TCR originated in a male patient between 2 and 10 years old who had a stem cell transplant for acute myeloid leukemia, so the T cells may come from the graft donor. The sequencing used PBMCs, mostly from graft donor cells, collected 360 days after TCRalphabeta/CD19-depleted stem cell transplant. Here the CDR3 DNA reads TGTGCCAGCAGCCCATCCTGGGGGGATTCACCCCTCCACTTT. As protein: CASSPSWGDSPLHF.